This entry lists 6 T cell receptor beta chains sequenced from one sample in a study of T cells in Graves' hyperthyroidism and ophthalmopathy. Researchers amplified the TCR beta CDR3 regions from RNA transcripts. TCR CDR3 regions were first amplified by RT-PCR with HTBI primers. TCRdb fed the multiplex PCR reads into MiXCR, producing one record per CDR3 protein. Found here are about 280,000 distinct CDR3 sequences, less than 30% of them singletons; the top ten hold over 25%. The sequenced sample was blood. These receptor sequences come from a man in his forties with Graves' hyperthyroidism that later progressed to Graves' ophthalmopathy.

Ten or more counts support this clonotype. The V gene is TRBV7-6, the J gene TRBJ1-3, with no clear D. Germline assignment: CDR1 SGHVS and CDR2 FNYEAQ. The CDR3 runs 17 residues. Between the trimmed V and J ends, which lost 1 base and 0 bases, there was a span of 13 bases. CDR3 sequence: CASSLEVPGHSGNTIYF. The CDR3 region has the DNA TGTGCCAGCAGCTTAGAGGTGCCTGGCCACTCTGGAAACACCATATATTTT.

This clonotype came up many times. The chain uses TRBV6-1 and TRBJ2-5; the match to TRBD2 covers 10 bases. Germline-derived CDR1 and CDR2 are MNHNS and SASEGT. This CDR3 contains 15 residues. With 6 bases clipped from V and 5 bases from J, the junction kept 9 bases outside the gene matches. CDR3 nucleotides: TGTGCCAGCAGGTTGCTAGCGGGAGTTTTGGAGACCCAGTACTTC. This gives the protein CASRLLAGVLETQYF.

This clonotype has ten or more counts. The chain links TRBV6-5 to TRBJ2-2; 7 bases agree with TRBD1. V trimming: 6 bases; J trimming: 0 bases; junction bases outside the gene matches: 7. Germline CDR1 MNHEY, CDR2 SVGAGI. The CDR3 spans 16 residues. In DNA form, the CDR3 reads TGTGCCAGCAGCTTCGGGACAGACCCGAACACCGGGGAGCTGTTTTTT. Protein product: CASSFGTDPNTGELFF.

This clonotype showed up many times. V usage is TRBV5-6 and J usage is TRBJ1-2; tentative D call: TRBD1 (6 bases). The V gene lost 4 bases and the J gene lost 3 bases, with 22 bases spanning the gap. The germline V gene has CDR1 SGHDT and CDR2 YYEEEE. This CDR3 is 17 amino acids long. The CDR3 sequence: CASSGAGGRGFDYGYTF. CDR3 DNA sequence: TGTGCCAGCAGCGGGGCTGGTGGCAGGGGATTTGACTATGGCTACACCTTC.

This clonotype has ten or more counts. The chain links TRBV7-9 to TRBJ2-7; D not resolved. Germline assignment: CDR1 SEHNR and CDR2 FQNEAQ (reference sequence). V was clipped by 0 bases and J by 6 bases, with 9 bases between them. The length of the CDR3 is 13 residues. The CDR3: CASSLALLGEQYF. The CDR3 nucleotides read TGTGCCAGCAGCTTAGCGCTCCTGGGCGAGCAGTACTTC.

CDR3 residues: CASTGPGQDYYEQYF. The DNA of the CDR3 is TGTGCCAGCACCGGACCGGGACAGGATTACTACGAGCAGTACTTC. The chain recombines TRBV6-1 with TRBJ2-7; 8 positions match TRBD1. J was trimmed by 3 bases and V by 7 bases; bases with no gene match: 11. The CDR3 spans 15 residues. CDR1 MNHNS and CDR2 SASEGT come from the germline V gene.